This TCR beta chain was recovered during a study of response to subunit inactivated influenza vaccine. From germline, CDR1 is SGHKS and CDR2 YYEKEE (reference sequence). The CDR3 loop spans 15 amino acids. Between the trimmed V and J ends, which lost 0 bases and 3 bases, there was a span of 10 bases. This clonotype was detected a few times. TCRdb reprocessed the RT-PCR reads with MiXCR, giving one entry per CDR3 protein. The data contain about 830,000 distinct CDR3 sequences, about 18% of them singletons. The sample consisted of PBMCs from blood, taken roughly 5 days after vaccination. The chain is built from TRBV5-5 and TRBJ2-1; possible D gene TRBD2, 5 bases. The sequence was obtained from a man aged 45 to 65 who received an inactivated influenza vaccine. CDR3 region: CASSLEGEDYNEQFF. The CDR3 DNA reads TGTGCCAGCAGCTTGGAGGGAGAGGACTACAATGAGCAGTTCTTC.